These 18 T cell receptor beta chains were all obtained from the same sample, sequenced in a study of early T cells in non-severe SARS-CoV-2 infection (dated by TCRdb to about 2021). To prepare the library, 5' RACE was applied. Sequencing was performed on a NextSeq 500. In-frame beta chains were kept once TCRdb had trimmed the public reads at Q25 with fastp and called clones with MiXCR. Rows are unified per CDR3 protein, each entry keeping the most common DNA and genes. This sample is represented by roughly 35,000 distinct CDR3 sequences; roughly 5.3% of them were singletons. 25% to 30% of the sample goes to the ten largest clones. The sequenced sample was whole blood. The receptors originated from an adult who was a healthcare worker with PCR-confirmed SARS-CoV-2 infection or an uninfected control (not recorded which).

This clonotype was counted at least ten times. V is TRBV7-9 and J is TRBJ2-7; 11 nucleotides agree with TRBD1. V shed 1 base, J shed 4 bases, and the junction held 6 bases outside the gene matches. The V gene's germline CDR1 is SEHNR and CDR2 FQNEAQ (reference sequence). The CDR3 contains 16 residues. The CDR3 spells CASSLVRTGGSYEQYF. CDR3 sequence (DNA): TGTGCCAGCAGCTTAGTTCGGACAGGGGGCAGTTACGAGCAGTACTTC. Full variable domain (outside the CDR3, taken from reference TRBV7-9 and TRBJ2-7): DTGVSQNPRHKITKRGQNVTFRCDPISEHNRLYWYRQTLGQGPEFLTYFQNEAQLEKSRLLSDRFSAERPKGSFSTLEIQRTEQGDSAMYLCASSLVRTGGSYEQYFGPGTRLTVT.

This clonotype was seen many times. The chain links TRBV6-2 or TRBV6-3 to TRBJ2-1; D is unresolved. CDR3 length equals 13 residues. Germline V gene sequence: CDR1 MNHEY, CDR2 SVGEGT. The ends were cut back, 11 bases at V and 2 bases at J, with 13 bases in the middle. The CDR3 loop is CASRQDAYNEQFF. The CDR3 bases are TGTGCCTCCCGGCAGGACGCCTACAATGAGCAGTTCTTC.

This clonotype was counted ten times or more. The V gene is TRBV19, the J gene TRBJ2-5, with 7 bases lining up with TRBD2. The CDR3 runs 16 residues. Per germline, CDR1 LNHDA and CDR2 SQIVND (reference sequence). V shed 6 bases and J 0 bases; nucleotides not matched to a gene: 10. This CDR3 reads CASSSPRGTDQETQYF. In DNA form, the CDR3 reads TGTGCCAGTAGCTCCCCGCGGGGGACTGACCAAGAGACCCAGTACTTC.

The table lists this clonotype with a few counts. This chain uses TRBV12-3 or TRBV12-4 with TRBJ1-2; perhaps TRBD1 as D (6 bases). Trimming stripped 1 base from V and 4 bases from J, with 13 bases between. This CDR3 contains 15 residues. The CDR3 loop reads CASSLETGRIYGYTF. The CDR3 bases are TGTGCCAGCAGTTTAGAAACAGGGCGAATCTATGGCTACACCTTC.

This clonotype has just a few counts. The chain couples TRBV18 to TRBJ2-7; D may be TRBD2 (6 bases). The CDR3 is 15 amino acids. V dropped 3 bases and J dropped 3 bases, with 15 bases sitting between them. The V gene's germline CDR1 is KGHSH and CDR2 LQKENI. The CDR3, as DNA: TGTGCCAGCTCACCCGGGGCTAGCGAGAACTACGAGCAGTACTTC. It encodes CASSPGASENYEQYF. The complete variable domain, with remaining parts taken from reference TRBV18 and TRBJ2-7, reads NAGVMQNPRHLVRRRGQEARLRCSPMKGHSHVYWYRQLPEEGLKFMVYLQKENIIDESGMPKERFSAEFPKEGPSILRIQQVVRGDSAAYFCASSPGASENYEQYFGPGTRLTVT.

This clonotype was counted ten times or more. The V gene is TRBV29-1, the J gene TRBJ2-1; 8 bases line up with TRBD2. The V segment lost 6 bases and the J segment 7 bases; nucleotides outside the gene matches: 8. Germline lookup yields CDR1 SQVTM and CDR2 ANQGSEA. This CDR3 is built from 13 residues. CDR3 residues: CSVQGGRWNEQFF. In nucleotides, the CDR3 is TGCAGCGTCCAGGGCGGGAGGTGGAATGAGCAGTTCTTC.

This clonotype was seen repeatedly, ten times or more. The CDR3 protein is CASSLARGGRDIQYF. As DNA, the CDR3 is TGCGCCAGCAGCCTAGCACGAGGGGGGAGGGACATTCAGTACTTC. The chain uses TRBV4-1 and TRBJ2-4, with TRBD2 as a possible D gene (7 bases). Trimming took 4 bases from V and 8 from J, leaving 18 bases between them. Germline CDR1 MGHRA, CDR2 YSYEKL. This CDR3 region has 15 residues.

This clonotype has more than one count but fewer than ten. V gene TRBV11-2 combines with J gene TRBJ2-3, with TRBD2 matching over 13 bases. V gave up 4 bases and J gave up 2 bases; unmatched junction bases: 3. The CDR3 loop spans 16 amino acids. CDR1 is SGHAT, CDR2 FQNNGV, per germline. The CDR3 DNA reads TGTGCCAGCAGCTCGGGACTAGCGGGGCCCACAGATACGCAGTATTTT. As protein: CASSSGLAGPTDTQYF.

The sample holds many counts of this clonotype. This sequence joins TRBV15 and TRBJ2-3; D possibly corresponds to TRBD1 (6 bases). The CDR3 runs 15 residues. The germline gives CDR1 LNHNV, CDR2 YYDKDF (reference sequence). V gave up 5 bases and J gave up 2 bases, with 14 bases separating them. For the CDR3, the DNA is TGTGCCACCAGCCTGAGTGGGGGCCCCACAGATACGCAGTATTTT. Its translation is CATSLSGGPTDTQYF.

This clonotype showed up many times. The gene calls are TRBV7-2 and TRBJ2-4; D unclear. CDR3 length: 13 amino acids. The germline V gene encodes CDR1 SGHTA and CDR2 FQGNSA. Trimming stripped 1 base from V and 6 bases from J, with 7 bases between. The CDR3 DNA follows: TGTGCCAGCAGCTTAGGTTTCAGAAACATTCAGTACTTC. Translated: CASSLGFRNIQYF. Full variable domain (remainder filled in from reference TRBV7-2 and TRBJ2-4): GAGVSQSPSNKVTEKGKDVELRCDPISGHTALYWYRQSLGQGLEFLIYFQGNSAPDKSGLPSDRFSAERTGGSVSTLTIQRTQQEDSAVYLCASSLGFRNIQYFGAGTRLSVL.

In its sample, this clonotype was seen many times. This chain links TRBV24-1 with TRBJ2-2; 8 nucleotides line up with TRBD1. Germline CDR1 and CDR2: KGHDR and SFDVKD. The CDR3 sequence is 14 residues long. V lost 9 bases to trimming and J lost 5 bases; unmatched junction nucleotides: 7. CDR3 nucleotide sequence: TGTGCCACCGGGCGCGGACAGGGTACCGGGGAGCTGTTTTTT. This codes for CATGRGQGTGELFF.

In this sample, this clonotype turned up many times. The chain's CDR3 is CASSDGAANQPQHF. CDR3 coding DNA: TGTGCCAGCAGTGACGGGGCGGCCAATCAGCCCCAGCATTTT. V usage is TRBV2 and J usage is TRBJ1-5; TRBD1 might be the D (5 bases). Trimming removed 3 bases from V and 3 bases from J, with 9 bases in between. This CDR3 has 14 residues. Germline CDR1 and CDR2: SNHLY and FYNNEI.

This clonotype came up a few times. The chain has TRBV18 and TRBJ2-3; 11 bases align to TRBD1. The CDR3 covers 15 residues. Germline CDR1 is KGHSH and CDR2 is LQKENI. Unmatched junction bases numbered 3, after V lost 2 bases and J lost 5 bases. CDR3 coding DNA: TGTGCCAGCTCACCAGGGACAGGGGGGAAAGATACGCAGTATTTT. It translates to CASSPGTGGKDTQYF. The variable domain in full, completed from reference TRBV18 and TRBJ2-3, reads NAGVMQNPRHLVRRRGQEARLRCSPMKGHSHVYWYRQLPEEGLKFMVYLQKENIIDESGMPKERFSAEFPKEGPSILRIQQVVRGDSAAYFCASSPGTGGKDTQYFGPGTRLTVL.

This clonotype was counted many times. The chain uses TRBV11-2 and TRBJ2-1; unclear D gene. The CDR3 is made up of 14 amino acids. V lost 1 base, J lost 8 bases, and 12 bases lay in between. CDR1 is SGHAT and CDR2 is FQNNGV in the germline V gene. CDR3 nucleotide sequence: TGTGCCAGCAGCTTAGGGACCCCCCGGGATGAGCAGTTCTTC. Residues: CASSLGTPRDEQFF. Full variable domain (missing parts from reference TRBV11-2 and TRBJ2-1): EAGVAQSPRYKIIEKRQSVAFWCNPISGHATLYWYQQILGQGPKLLIQFQNNGVVDDSQLPKDRFSAERLKGVDSTLKIQPAKLEDSAVYLCASSLGTPRDEQFFGPGTRLTVL.

This clonotype occurred a few times. The chain couples TRBV7-3 to TRBJ1-1; D not resolved. The germline V and J ends were trimmed by 0 bases and 5 bases, with 7 bases remaining between them. This CDR3 is 13 amino acids long. Germline V gene sequence: CDR1 SGHTA, CDR2 FQGTGA. The CDR3 is CASSLTPRTEAFF. The DNA of the CDR3 is TGTGCCAGCAGCTTAACTCCAAGGACTGAAGCTTTCTTT.

This clonotype was counted at least ten times. This chain joins TRBV6-5 and TRBJ2-3; 8 bases align to TRBD2. The germline gives CDR1 MNHEY, CDR2 SVGAGI. The CDR3 runs to 14 residues. V lost 7 bases, J lost 6 bases, and 9 bases stayed unmatched. The CDR3 region is CASTFAGGRDTQYF. The DNA of the CDR3 is TGTGCCAGCACCTTTGCGGGGGGCCGGGATACGCAGTATTTT.

At least ten counts were recorded for this clonotype. The gene calls are TRBV11-3 and TRBJ2-3; D ambiguous. With 0 bases removed from V and 4 bases from J, the gap between germline ends came to 11 bases. Germline V lookup: CDR1 SGHNT, CDR2 YENEEA. The CDR3 contains 15 residues. CDR3 nucleotides: TGTGCCAGCAGCTTAGATGGCGTAAGAGCAGATACGCAGTATTTT. Encoded protein: CASSLDGVRADTQYF.

This clonotype came up a few times. The gene calls are TRBV5-4 and TRBJ2-7, with TRBD2 identical over 11 bases. Germline CDR1 reads SGHNT; CDR2 reads YYREEE (reference sequence). The CDR3 runs 16 residues. V was clipped by 5 bases and J by 4 bases; unmatched bases: 11. The CDR3 protein is CASSISGGALPYEQYF. The CDR3 DNA sequence: TGTGCCAGCAGTATTAGCGGGGGGGCCCTTCCATACGAGCAGTACTTC.